The 30 T cell receptor beta chains listed next were all sequenced from one sample in a study of blood T cell repertoires in COVID-19. Only in-frame clones appear in the TCRdb table, and some are missing; sequencing was by immunoSEQ multiplex PCR. This table has about 110,000 clones, 70% to 90% appearing once. Sequenced input: peripheral blood. These receptors originate from a woman in her forties or fifties with acute or convalescent COVID-19.

The chain has TRBV7-2 and TRBJ2-5; TRBD1 agrees at 7 bases. V lost 1 base to trimming and J lost 5 bases; unmatched junction nucleotides: 7. The germline gives CDR1 SGHTA, CDR2 FQGNSA. The CDR3 is made up of 15 amino acids. The CDR3 spells CASSLGGGSDETQYF. DNA of the CDR3: TGTGCCAGCAGCTTAGGAGGGGGCAGTGATGAGACCCAGTACTTC. The complete variable domain, with remaining parts taken from reference TRBV7-2 and TRBJ2-5, reads GAGVSQSPSNKVTEKGKDVELRCDPISGHTALYWYRQSLGQGLEFLIYFQGNSAPDKSGLPSDRFSAERTGGSVSTLTIQRTQQEDSAVYLCASSLGGGSDETQYFGPGTRLLVL.

The V gene is TRBV3-1 (or the pseudogene TRBV3-2), the J gene TRBJ2-3, with 11 bases aligning to TRBD1. The trim removed 1 base at V and 0 bases at J, leaving 15 bases unmatched. CDR3 length: 21 residues. Looked up from germline, CDR1 is LGHDT and CDR2 is YNNKEL (reference sequence). The CDR3 sequence is CASSQGLTGTGGTSSTDTQYF. CDR3 in DNA: TGTGCCAGCAGCCAAGGCCTTACGGGGACAGGGGGTACCTCGAGCACAGATACGCAGTATTTT.

About this clone: The sample carries other DNA sequences with the same CDR3. The chain links TRBV4-3 to TRBJ2-7; D unresolved. The CDR3 extends over 14 amino acids. CDR1 is LGHNA, CDR2 YSLEER, per germline. V was shortened by 0 bases and J by 2 bases, with 8 bases between the two germline ends. CDR3 nucleotides: TGCGCCAGCAGCCAAGATGCCGGAGCCTACGAGCAGTACTTC. Protein: CASSQDAGAYEQYF.

In its sample, this clone was seen once. This sequence joins TRBV6-5 and TRBJ2-5; the D is unclear. This CDR3 is built from 11 residues. The germline gives CDR1 MNHEY, CDR2 SVGAGI. V was trimmed by 6 bases and J by 4 bases, leaving 6 bases between them. CDR3 amino acids: CASSLIETQYF. Written as DNA, the CDR3 is TGTGCCAGCAGCCTAATAGAGACCCAGTACTTC.

This clone was recorded a few times. This chain connects TRBV20-1 to TRBJ2-2; a possible D gene is TRBD1 (5 bases). The CDR3 consists of 13 residues. The germline CDR1 and CDR2 sequences are DFQATT and SNEGSKA (reference sequence). Trimming stripped 3 bases from V and 7 bases from J, with 12 bases between. The CDR3 nucleotides are TGCAGTGCTAGTCGCCAGGGCGTCGGGGAGCTGTTTTTT. Its translation: CSASRQGVGELFF.

The V call is TRBV2, the J call TRBJ2-5; D is possibly TRBD2 (6 bases). The germline V gene has CDR1 SNHLY and CDR2 FYNNEI. The V end was cut by 1 base, the J end by 4 bases, with 13 bases between. The CDR3 is made up of 15 amino acids. CDR3 sequence reads: CASSEGAGSVETQYF. Here the CDR3 DNA reads TGTGCCAGCAGTGAAGGGGCGGGATCGGTAGAGACCCAGTACTTC. Variable domain in full (rest from reference TRBV2 and TRBJ2-5): EPEVTQTPSHQVTQMGQEVILRCVPISNHLYFYWYRQILGQKVEFLVSFYNNEISEKSEIFDDQFSVERPDGSNFTLKIRSTKLEDSAMYFCASSEGAGSVETQYFGPGTRLLVL.

The chain uses TRBV6-5 and TRBJ1-3; D gene ambiguous. This CDR3 contains 14 residues. The V and J ends lost 8 bases and 4 bases respectively, with 15 bases between them. Per germline, CDR1 MNHEY and CDR2 SVGAGI. The CDR3 DNA reads TGTGCCAGCCTTCCACTGACATACGGAAACACCATATATTTT. Translation gives CASLPLTYGNTIYF.

V and J are TRBV5-1 and TRBJ2-7, with D possibly TRBD1 on 6 matching bases. Per germline, CDR1 SGHRS and CDR2 YFSETQ. V lost 6 bases and J lost 0, with 19 bases in between. The CDR3 consists of 16 residues. This CDR3 reads CASKYIRQESSYEQYF. CDR3 sequence (DNA): TGCGCCAGCAAATATATCAGACAGGAGAGCTCCTACGAGCAGTACTTC.

The chain recombines TRBV25-1 with TRBJ1-5; TRBD1 might be the D (5 bases). Per germline, CDR1 MGHDK and CDR2 SYGVNS. V dropped 9 bases and J dropped 4 bases, with 16 bases sitting between them. This CDR3 contains 14 residues. The CDR3 protein is CARNRSRRNQPQHF. In nucleotides, the CDR3 is TGTGCCAGAAACAGGAGCCGACGGAATCAGCCCCAGCATTTT.

J is TRBJ2-7 and V is TRBV3-1 (or the pseudogene TRBV3-2); 9 bases align to TRBD2. Losses at the gene ends were 4 bases for V and 3 bases for J; bases not matched to a gene: 7. CDR1 is LGHDT and CDR2 is YNNKEL in the germline V gene (reference sequence). The CDR3 sequence is 15 residues long. This chain's CDR3 is CASSPGLAEDYEQYF. CDR3 nucleotides: TGTGCCAGCAGCCCGGGACTAGCAGAAGACTACGAGCAGTACTTC.

The chain carries TRBV27 and TRBJ1-1; 8 bases are shared with TRBD1. CDR1 is MNHEY, CDR2 SMNVEV, per germline (reference sequence). J was trimmed by 2 bases and V by 6 bases; bases with no gene match: 2. The CDR3 consists of 13 residues. The DNA of the CDR3 is TGTGCCAGCAGAGGACAGGGAAACACTGAAGCTTTCTTT. This codes for CASRGQGNTEAFF.

Here the CDR3 reads CASSPQGNTIYF. The CDR3 coding sequence is TGTGCCAGCAGCCCCCAAGGAAACACCATATATTTT. The V and J genes are TRBV9 and TRBJ1-3; D gene uncertain. V was pared by 4 bases and J by 4 bases, with 6 bases between. CDR3 length: 12 amino acids. CDR1 is SGDLS, CDR2 YYNGEE, per germline.

This chain links TRBV6-5 with TRBJ1-1; D is possibly TRBD1 (6 bases). Germline V gene sequence: CDR1 MNHEY, CDR2 SVGAGI. Between the trimmed V and J ends, which lost 7 bases and 5 bases, there was a span of 17 bases. The CDR3 extends over 14 amino acids. CDR3 bases: TGTGCCAGCATACCCAGGGGAGGGGCGACTGAAGCTTTCTTT. Translating gives CASIPRGGATEAFF.

The V call is TRBV15, the J call TRBJ2-6, with 7 bases that match TRBD1. V was clipped by 0 bases and J by 1 base; unmatched bases: 12. The germline CDR1 and CDR2 sequences are LNHNV and YYDKDF (reference sequence). The length of the CDR3 is 20 residues. The CDR3 nucleotides read TGTGCCACCAGCAGAGATTCTCCCGGGACAGCTCGGTCTGGGGCCAACGTCCTGACTTTC. Translation: CATSRDSPGTARSGANVLTF.

The genes are TRBV28 and TRBJ1-2, with a weak D call TRBD1 (6 bases). The CDR3 is 13 amino acids. The V end lost 8 bases, the J end lost 8 bases, and 18 bases lay between the germline ends. Per germline, CDR1 MDHEN and CDR2 SYDVKM. CDR3 DNA: TGTGCCAGCGCCAATCGGGGGGGCTTGGGCTACACCTTC. This translates into CASANRGGLGYTF.

J is TRBJ1-6 and V is TRBV5-4; TRBD1 agrees at 7 bases. V lost 0 bases and J lost 7; bases outside the gene matches: 4. The germline gives CDR1 SGHNT, CDR2 YYREEE (reference sequence). CDR3 length equals 15 residues. The CDR3 protein is CASSLAQGVNSPLHF. Here the CDR3 DNA reads TGTGCCAGCAGCTTGGCCCAGGGGGTGAATTCACCCCTCCACTTT. Combining the CDR3 with reference TRBV5-4 and TRBJ1-6 gives the whole variable domain ETGVTQSPTHLIKTRGQQVTLRCSSQSGHNTVSWYQQALGQGPQFIFQYYREEENGRGNFPPRFSGLQFPNYSSELNVNALELDDSALYLCASSLAQGVNSPLHFGNGTRLTVT.

This chain links TRBV7-9 with TRBJ1-1; perhaps TRBD1 as D (6 bases). Per germline, CDR1 SEHNR and CDR2 FQNEAQ (reference sequence). V was cut by 5 bases and J by 1 base, with 17 bases left in between. CDR3 size: 16 residues. The CDR3 region is CASSQGYLPGNTEAFF. In nucleotides, the CDR3 is TGTGCCAGCAGCCAGGGGTACCTACCTGGGAACACTGAAGCTTTCTTT. Together with reference TRBV7-9 and TRBJ1-1, the CDR3 gives the full variable domain: DTGVSQNPRHKITKRGQNVTFRCDPISEHNRLYWYRQTLGQGPEFLTYFQNEAQLEKSRLLSDRFSAERPKGSFSTLEIQRTEQGDSAMYLCASSQGYLPGNTEAFFGQGTRLTVV.

The chain combines TRBV2 with TRBJ1-5; no clear D gene. Trimming pared 4 bases from V and 2 bases from J, leaving 6 bases between. Germline V gene sequence: CDR1 SNHLY, CDR2 FYNNEI. This CDR3 contains 13 residues. DNA for the CDR3: TGTGCCAGCAGTGGGGAGCGCAATCAGCCCCAGCATTTT. Protein: CASSGERNQPQHF. Looking up the rest from reference TRBV2 and TRBJ1-5 gives the full variable domain: EPEVTQTPSHQVTQMGQEVILRCVPISNHLYFYWYRQILGQKVEFLVSFYNNEISEKSEIFDDQFSVERPDGSNFTLKIRSTKLEDSAMYFCASSGERNQPQHFGDGTRLSIL.

The chain links TRBV6-7 to TRBJ2-7; D is possibly TRBD1 (7 bases). Being an ORF, TRBV6-7 has a function that is uncertain. This CDR3 has 16 residues. Trimming removed 1 base from V and 4 bases from J, with 17 bases in between. DNA of the CDR3: TGTGCCAGCAGTTACTACCGGACAGGAGGGACTTACGAGCAGTACTTC. Amino acid sequence: CASSYYRTGGTYEQYF.

V and J are TRBV19 and TRBJ1-4; D is ambiguous. CDR1 and CDR2 (germline): LNHDA, SQIVND (reference sequence). The germline V and J ends were trimmed by 7 bases and 0 bases, with 9 bases remaining between them. This CDR3 spans 14 amino acids. This CDR3 reads CASTGIPTNEKLFF. In DNA form, the CDR3 reads TGTGCCAGTACGGGGATTCCAACTAATGAAAAACTGTTTTTT. Filled out from reference TRBV19 and TRBJ1-4, the complete variable domain reads DGGITQSPKYLFRKEGQNVTLSCEQNLNHDAMYWYRQDPGQGLRLIYYSQIVNDFQKGDIAEGYSVSREKKESFPLTVTSAQKNPTAFYLCASTGIPTNEKLFFGSGTQLSVL.

The count of this clone is one. The gene calls are TRBV2 and TRBJ1-2; no firm D call. Germline V CDR1 and CDR2: SNHLY, FYNNEI. The CDR3 sequence is 12 residues long. Trimming removed 4 bases at V and 4 bases at J, with 7 bases between. CDR3 DNA sequence: TGTGCCAGCAGTGTCCAGTCCTATGGCTACACCTTC. Translation gives CASSVQSYGYTF.

This clone was counted once. The rearrangement uses TRBV4-1 and TRBJ2-7; 8 nucleotides agree with TRBD1. J lost 2 bases, V lost 0 bases, and 0 bases had no gene match. The length of the CDR3 is 14 residues. Germline V CDR1 and CDR2: MGHRA, YSYEKL. The CDR3 region is CASSQEGQAYEQYF. CDR3 nucleotides: TGCGCCAGCAGCCAAGAGGGACAGGCCTACGAGCAGTACTTC.

The V call is TRBV7-3, the J call TRBJ2-1; D is possibly TRBD2 (5 bases). From germline, CDR1 is SGHTA and CDR2 FQGTGA. The CDR3 extends over 13 amino acids. Trimming stripped 3 bases from V and 10 bases from J, with 13 bases between. The CDR3 DNA reads TGTGCCAGCAGCTTCGGGGTTGTGGGAGAGCAGTTCTTC. It translates to CASSFGVVGEQFF. The full variable domain, rest sourced from reference TRBV7-3 and TRBJ2-1, is GAGVSQTPSNKVTEKGKYVELRCDPISGHTALYWYRQSLGQGPEFLIYFQGTGAADDSGLPNDRFFAVRPEGSVSTLKIQRTERGDSAVYLCASSFGVVGEQFFGPGTRLTVL.

With regard to this clone: Other DNA sequences from this sample encode an identical CDR3 as well. V usage is TRBV5-6 and J usage is TRBJ1-5, with a tentative D call TRBD1 (5 bases). CDR3 length: 14 amino acids. V gave up 0 bases and J gave up 4 bases, with 8 bases separating them. Looked up from germline, CDR1 is SGHDT and CDR2 is YYEEEE. CDR3 amino acids: CASSLGQTNQPQHF. The CDR3 DNA is TGTGCCAGCAGCTTGGGACAGACAAATCAGCCCCAGCATTTT.

The V gene is TRBV24-1, the J gene TRBJ2-3; D gene unclear. The CDR3 contains 11 residues. V lost 9 bases and J lost 4, with 7 bases in between. CDR1 and CDR2 (germline): KGHDR, SFDVKD. As DNA, the CDR3 is TGTGCCACCCGCGGAGCAGATACGCAGTATTTT. Translation: CATRGADTQYF.

V is TRBV7-9 and J is TRBJ1-2, with D possibly being TRBD1 (5 bases). From germline, CDR1 is SEHNR and CDR2 FQNEAQ (reference sequence). The ends were cut back, 4 bases at V and 3 bases at J, with 18 bases in the middle. This CDR3 has 16 residues. The DNA for the CDR3 is TGTGCCAGCAGCTCTACAGGTAGACTGTCGCACTATGGCTACACCTTC. This codes for CASSSTGRLSHYGYTF.

The rearrangement links TRBV7-8 to TRBJ1-2, with D unclear. The CDR3 consists of 13 residues. Germline CDR1 reads SGHVS; CDR2 reads FQNEAQ. V was pared by 1 base and J by 8 bases, with 11 bases between. The chain's CDR3 is CASSLEGGRGYTF. In nucleotides, the CDR3 is TGTGCCAGCAGCTTAGAGGGAGGGCGGGGCTACACCTTC. Looking up the rest from reference TRBV7-8 and TRBJ1-2 gives the full variable domain: GAGVSQSPRYKVAKRGQDVALRCDPISGHVSLFWYQQALGQGPEFLTYFQNEAQLDKSGLPSDRFFAERPEGSVSTLKIQRTQQEDSAVYLCASSLEGGRGYTFGSGTRLTVV.

The rearrangement links TRBV5-1 to TRBJ2-2, with D tentatively TRBD1 (6 bases). Germline V gives CDR1 SGHRS, CDR2 YFSETQ. V was clipped by 0 bases and J by 3 bases, with 6 bases between them. This CDR3 spans 14 amino acids. The CDR3 DNA is TGCGCCAGCAGCTTGGGACAGGACACCGGGGAGCTGTTTTTT. It translates to CASSLGQDTGELFF.

The V and J genes are TRBV5-6 and TRBJ1-1; TRBD1 agrees at 7 bases. The junction had 8 bases not matched to a gene; V was cut back by 6 bases and J by 0 bases. Germline V gene sequence: CDR1 SGHDT, CDR2 YYEEEE. This CDR3 is built from 15 residues. For the CDR3, the DNA is TGTGCCAGCACGTGGAACAGGGGAATGAACACTGAAGCTTTCTTT. As protein: CASTWNRGMNTEAFF.

The CDR3 nucleotides are TGTGCCAGCAGTCCTGGGTGGACTAGCGGATTCACAGATACGCAGTATTTT. Translated: CASSPGWTSGFTDTQYF. This chain connects TRBV7-9 to TRBJ2-3; 10 bases are a match to TRBD2. Germline CDR1 SEHNR, CDR2 FQNEAQ (reference sequence). Germline trimming cut 6 bases from V and 2 bases from J; bases unmatched to any gene: 11. This CDR3 has 17 residues.